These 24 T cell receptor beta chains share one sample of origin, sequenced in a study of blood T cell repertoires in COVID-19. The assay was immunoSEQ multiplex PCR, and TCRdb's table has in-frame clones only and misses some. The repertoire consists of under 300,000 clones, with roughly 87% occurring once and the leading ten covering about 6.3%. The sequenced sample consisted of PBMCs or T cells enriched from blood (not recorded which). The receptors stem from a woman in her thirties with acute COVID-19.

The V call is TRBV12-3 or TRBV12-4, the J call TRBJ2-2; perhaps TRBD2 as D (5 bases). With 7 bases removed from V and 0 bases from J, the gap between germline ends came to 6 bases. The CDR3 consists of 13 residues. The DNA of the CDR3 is TGTGCCAGCACACTAGCGAACACCGGGGAGCTGTTTTTT. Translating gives CASTLANTGELFF.

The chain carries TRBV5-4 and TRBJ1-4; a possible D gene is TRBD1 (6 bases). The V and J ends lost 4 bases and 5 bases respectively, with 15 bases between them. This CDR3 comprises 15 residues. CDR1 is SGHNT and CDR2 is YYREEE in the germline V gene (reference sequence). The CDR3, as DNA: TGTGCCAGCAGCGGCTCGACAGGAGTAAATGAAAAACTGTTTTTT. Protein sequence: CASSGSTGVNEKLFF.

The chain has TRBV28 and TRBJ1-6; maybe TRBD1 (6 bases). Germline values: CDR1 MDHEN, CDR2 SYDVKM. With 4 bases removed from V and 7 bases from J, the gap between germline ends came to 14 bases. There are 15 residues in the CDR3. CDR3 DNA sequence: TGTGCCAGCAGTTCATCGGACAGAGCAAATTCACCCCTCCACTTT. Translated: CASSSSDRANSPLHF.

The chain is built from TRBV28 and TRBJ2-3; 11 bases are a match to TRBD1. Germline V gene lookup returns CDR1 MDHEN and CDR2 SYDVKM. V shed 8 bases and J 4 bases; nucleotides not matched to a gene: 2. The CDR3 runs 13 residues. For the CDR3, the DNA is TGTGCCAGCCGGACAGGGGGCCCAGATACGCAGTATTTT. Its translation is CASRTGGPDTQYF.

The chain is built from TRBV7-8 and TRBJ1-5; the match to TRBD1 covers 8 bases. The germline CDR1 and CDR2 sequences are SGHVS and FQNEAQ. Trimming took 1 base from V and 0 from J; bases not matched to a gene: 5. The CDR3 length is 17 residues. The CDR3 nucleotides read TGTGCCAGCAGCTTAGAGGGGGACAGGCTTAGCAATCAGCCCCAGCATTTT. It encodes CASSLEGDRLSNQPQHF.

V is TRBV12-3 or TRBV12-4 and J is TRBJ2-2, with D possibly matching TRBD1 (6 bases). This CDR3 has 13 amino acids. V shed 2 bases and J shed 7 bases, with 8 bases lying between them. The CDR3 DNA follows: TGTGCCAGCAGTTTACTACAGGGCGGGGAGCTGTTTTTT. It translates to CASSLLQGGELFF.

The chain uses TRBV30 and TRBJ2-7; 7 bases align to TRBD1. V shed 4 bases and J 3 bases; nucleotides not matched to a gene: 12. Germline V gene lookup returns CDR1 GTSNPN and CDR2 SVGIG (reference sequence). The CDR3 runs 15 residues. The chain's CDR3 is CAWTKRQGILYEQYF. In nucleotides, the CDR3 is TGTGCCTGGACTAAAAGACAGGGTATCCTCTACGAGCAGTACTTC.

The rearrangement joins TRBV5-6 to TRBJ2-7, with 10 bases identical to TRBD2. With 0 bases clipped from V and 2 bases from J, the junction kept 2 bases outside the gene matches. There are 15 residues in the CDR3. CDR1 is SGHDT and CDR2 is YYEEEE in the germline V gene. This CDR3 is CASSLGTSGPYEQYF. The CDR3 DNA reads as TGTGCCAGCAGCTTGGGGACTAGCGGTCCCTACGAGCAGTACTTC.

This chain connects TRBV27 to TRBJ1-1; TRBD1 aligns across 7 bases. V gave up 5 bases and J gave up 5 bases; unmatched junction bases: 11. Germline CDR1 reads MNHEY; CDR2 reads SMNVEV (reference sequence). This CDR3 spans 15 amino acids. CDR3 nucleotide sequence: TGTGCCAGCAGTCGTATTGACAGGGCGGGGACTGAAGCTTTCTTT. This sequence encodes CASSRIDRAGTEAFF.

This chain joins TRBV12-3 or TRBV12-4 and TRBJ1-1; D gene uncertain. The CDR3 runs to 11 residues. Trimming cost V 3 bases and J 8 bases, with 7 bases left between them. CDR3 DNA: TGTGCCAGCAGTTTCGGCGGCGAAGCTTTCTTT. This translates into CASSFGGEAFF.

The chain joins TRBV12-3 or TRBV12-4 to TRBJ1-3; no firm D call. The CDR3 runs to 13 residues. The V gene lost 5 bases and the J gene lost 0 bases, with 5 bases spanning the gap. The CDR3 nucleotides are TGTGCCAGCAGTGACACCTCTGGAAACACCATATATTTT. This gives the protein CASSDTSGNTIYF.

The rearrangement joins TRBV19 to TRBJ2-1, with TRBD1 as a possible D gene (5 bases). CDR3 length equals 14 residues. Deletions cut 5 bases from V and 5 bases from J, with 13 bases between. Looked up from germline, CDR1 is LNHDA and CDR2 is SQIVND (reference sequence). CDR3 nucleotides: TGTGCCAGTAGTGAGCAGGGTGGCCACAATGAGCAGTTCTTC. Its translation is CASSEQGGHNEQFF.

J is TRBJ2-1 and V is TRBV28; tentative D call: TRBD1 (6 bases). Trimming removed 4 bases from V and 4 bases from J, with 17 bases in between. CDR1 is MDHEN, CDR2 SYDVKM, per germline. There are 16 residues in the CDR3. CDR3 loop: CASSSTHGTSYNEQFF. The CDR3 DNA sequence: TGTGCCAGCAGTTCCACCCACGGGACATCATACAATGAGCAGTTCTTC.

The CDR3 loop reads CASSVNTLGETQYF. The CDR3 DNA reads as TGTGCCAGCAGTGTAAATACCCTCGGGGAGACCCAGTACTTC. This chain uses TRBV2 with TRBJ2-5; D call uncertain. V was pared by 4 bases and J by 5 bases, with 14 bases between. This CDR3 contains 14 residues. Germline V gene data show CDR1 as SNHLY and CDR2 as FYNNEI. The entire variable domain, with the rest obtained from reference TRBV2 and TRBJ2-5, is as follows: EPEVTQTPSHQVTQMGQEVILRCVPISNHLYFYWYRQILGQKVEFLVSFYNNEISEKSEIFDDQFSVERPDGSNFTLKIRSTKLEDSAMYFCASSVNTLGETQYFGPGTRLLVL.

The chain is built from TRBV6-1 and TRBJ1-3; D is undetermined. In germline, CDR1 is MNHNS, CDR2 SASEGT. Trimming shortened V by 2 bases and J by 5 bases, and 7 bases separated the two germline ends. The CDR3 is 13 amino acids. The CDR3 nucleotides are TGTGCCAGCAGTGAACAGGAACGAAACACCATATATTTT. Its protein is CASSEQERNTIYF.

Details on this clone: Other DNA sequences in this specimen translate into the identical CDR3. CDR3 sequence: CASSQDWRNNEQFF. For the CDR3, the DNA is TGTGCCAGCAGCCAAGATTGGCGGAACAATGAGCAGTTCTTC. This rearrangement joins TRBV3-1 (or the pseudogene TRBV3-2) to TRBJ2-1; no clear D gene. This CDR3 spans 14 amino acids. CDR1 and CDR2 (germline): LGHDT, YNNKEL (reference sequence). V was cut by 0 bases and J by 5 bases, with 8 bases left in between.

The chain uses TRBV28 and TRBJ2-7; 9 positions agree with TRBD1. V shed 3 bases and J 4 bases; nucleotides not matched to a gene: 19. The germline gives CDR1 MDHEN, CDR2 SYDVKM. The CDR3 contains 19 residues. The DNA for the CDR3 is TGTGCCAGCAGTTTTCCTAGTGGGGGGACGGACAGGGGCTATTACGAGCAGTACTTC. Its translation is CASSFPSGGTDRGYYEQYF.

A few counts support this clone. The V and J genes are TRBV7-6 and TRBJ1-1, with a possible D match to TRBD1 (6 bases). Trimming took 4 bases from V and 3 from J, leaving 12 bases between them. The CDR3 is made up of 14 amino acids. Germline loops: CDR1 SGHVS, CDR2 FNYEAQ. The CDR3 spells CASSYRGGDTEAFF. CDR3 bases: TGTGCCAGCAGCTATAGAGGGGGGGACACTGAAGCTTTCTTT.

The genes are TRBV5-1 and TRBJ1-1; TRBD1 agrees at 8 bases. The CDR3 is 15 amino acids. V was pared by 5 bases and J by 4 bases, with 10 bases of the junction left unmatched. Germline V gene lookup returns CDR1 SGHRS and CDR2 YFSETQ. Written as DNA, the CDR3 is TGCGCCAGCAGAGCCACCCAGGGGGCTGGCACTGAAGCTTTCTTT. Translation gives CASRATQGAGTEAFF.

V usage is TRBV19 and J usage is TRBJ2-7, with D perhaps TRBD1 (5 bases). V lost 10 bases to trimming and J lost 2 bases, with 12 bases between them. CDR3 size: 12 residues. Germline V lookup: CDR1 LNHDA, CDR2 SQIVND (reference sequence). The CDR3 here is CATKDITYEQYF. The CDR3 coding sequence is TGTGCCACCAAGGACATCACCTACGAGCAGTACTTC. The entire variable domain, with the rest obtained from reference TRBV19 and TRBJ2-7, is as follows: DGGITQSPKYLFRKEGQNVTLSCEQNLNHDAMYWYRQDPGQGLRLIYYSQIVNDFQKGDIAEGYSVSREKKESFPLTVTSAQKNPTAFYLCATKDITYEQYFGPGTRLTVT.

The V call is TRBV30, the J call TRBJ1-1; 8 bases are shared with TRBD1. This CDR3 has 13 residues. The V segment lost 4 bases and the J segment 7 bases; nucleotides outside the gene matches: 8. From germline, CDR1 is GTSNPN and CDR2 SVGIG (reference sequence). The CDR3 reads CAWNSGGSVEAFF. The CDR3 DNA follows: TGTGCCTGGAACTCAGGGGGCTCTGTTGAAGCTTTCTTT.

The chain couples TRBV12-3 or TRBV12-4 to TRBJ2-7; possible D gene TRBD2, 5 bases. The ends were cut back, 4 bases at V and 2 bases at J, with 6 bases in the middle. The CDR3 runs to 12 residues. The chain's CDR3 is CASSSGTYEQYF. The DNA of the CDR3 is TGTGCCAGCAGTTCCGGGACCTACGAGCAGTACTTC.

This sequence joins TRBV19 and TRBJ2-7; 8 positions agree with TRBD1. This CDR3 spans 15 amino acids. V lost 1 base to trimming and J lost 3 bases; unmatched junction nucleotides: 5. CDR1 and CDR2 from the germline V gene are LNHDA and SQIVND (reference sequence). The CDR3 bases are TGTGCCAGTAGTATAGGTGGGACAGGACTCTACGAGCAGTACTTC. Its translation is CASSIGGTGLYEQYF.

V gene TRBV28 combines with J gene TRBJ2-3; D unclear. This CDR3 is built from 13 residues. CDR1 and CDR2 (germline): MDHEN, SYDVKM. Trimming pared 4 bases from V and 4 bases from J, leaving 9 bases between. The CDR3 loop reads CASSSPSADTQYF. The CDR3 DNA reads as TGTGCCAGCAGTTCCCCGTCGGCAGATACGCAGTATTTT.